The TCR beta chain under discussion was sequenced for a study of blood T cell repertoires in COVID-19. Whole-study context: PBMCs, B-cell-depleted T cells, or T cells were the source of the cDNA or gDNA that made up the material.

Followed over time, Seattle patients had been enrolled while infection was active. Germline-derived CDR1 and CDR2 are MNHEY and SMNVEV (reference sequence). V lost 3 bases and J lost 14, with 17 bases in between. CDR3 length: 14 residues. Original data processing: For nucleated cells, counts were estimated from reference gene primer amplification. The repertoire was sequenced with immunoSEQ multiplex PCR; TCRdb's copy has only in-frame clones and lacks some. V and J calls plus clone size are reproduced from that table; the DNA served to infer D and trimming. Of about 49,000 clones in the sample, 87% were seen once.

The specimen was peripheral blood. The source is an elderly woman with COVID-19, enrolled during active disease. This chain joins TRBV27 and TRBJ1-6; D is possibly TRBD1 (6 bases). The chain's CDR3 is CASSFSRDTLTLHF. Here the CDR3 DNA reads TGTGCCAGCAGTTTTTCCAGGGACACGCTAACCCTCCACTTT.